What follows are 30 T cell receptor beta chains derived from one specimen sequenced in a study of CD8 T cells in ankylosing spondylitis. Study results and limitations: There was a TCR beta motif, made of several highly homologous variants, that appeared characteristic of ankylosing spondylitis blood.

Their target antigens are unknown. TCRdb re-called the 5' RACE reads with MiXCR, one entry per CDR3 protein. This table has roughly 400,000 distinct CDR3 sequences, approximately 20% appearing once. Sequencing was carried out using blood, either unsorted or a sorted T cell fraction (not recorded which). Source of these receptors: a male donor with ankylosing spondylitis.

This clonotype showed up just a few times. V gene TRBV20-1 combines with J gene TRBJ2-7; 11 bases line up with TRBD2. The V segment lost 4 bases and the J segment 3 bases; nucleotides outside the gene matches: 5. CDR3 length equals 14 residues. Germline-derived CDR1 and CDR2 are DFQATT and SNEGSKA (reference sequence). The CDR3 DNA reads TGCAGTGCTATACCGGGACTAGCGGACTACGAGCAGTACTTC. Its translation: CSAIPGLADYEQYF.

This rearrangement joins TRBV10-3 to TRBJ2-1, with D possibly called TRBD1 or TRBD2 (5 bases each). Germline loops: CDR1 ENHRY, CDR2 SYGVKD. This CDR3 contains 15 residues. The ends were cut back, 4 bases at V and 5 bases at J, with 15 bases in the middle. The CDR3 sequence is CAISVLTGTHNEQFF. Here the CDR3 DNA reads TGTGCCATCAGTGTTTTGACGGGGACCCACAATGAGCAGTTCTTC.

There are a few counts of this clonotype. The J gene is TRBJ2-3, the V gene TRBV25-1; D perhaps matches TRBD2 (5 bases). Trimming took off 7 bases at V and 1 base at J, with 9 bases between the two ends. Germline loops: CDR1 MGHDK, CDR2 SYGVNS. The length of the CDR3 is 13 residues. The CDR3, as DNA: TGTGCCAGCAATCGGCGGGGCACAGATACGCAGTATTTT. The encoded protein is CASNRRGTDTQYF.

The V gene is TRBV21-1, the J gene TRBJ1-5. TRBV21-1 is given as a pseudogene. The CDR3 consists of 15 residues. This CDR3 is CASSTTLGFNQPQHF. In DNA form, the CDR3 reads TGTGCCAGCAGCACGACGTTGGGATTCAATCAGCCCCAGCATTTT.

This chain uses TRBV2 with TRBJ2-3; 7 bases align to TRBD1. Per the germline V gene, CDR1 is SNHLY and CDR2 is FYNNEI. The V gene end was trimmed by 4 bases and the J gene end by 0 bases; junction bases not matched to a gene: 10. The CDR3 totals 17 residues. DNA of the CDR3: TGTGCCAGCAGTGGATCAGGGGACAGCCTAAGCACAGATACGCAGTATTTT. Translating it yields CASSGSGDSLSTDTQYF.

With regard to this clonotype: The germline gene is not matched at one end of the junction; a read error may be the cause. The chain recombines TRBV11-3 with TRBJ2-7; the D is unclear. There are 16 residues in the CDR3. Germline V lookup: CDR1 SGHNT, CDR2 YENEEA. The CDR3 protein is CASSLDTGLSSYEQYF. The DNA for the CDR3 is TGTGCCAGCAGCCTAGATACGGGCCTGAGCTCCTACGAGCAGTACTTC.

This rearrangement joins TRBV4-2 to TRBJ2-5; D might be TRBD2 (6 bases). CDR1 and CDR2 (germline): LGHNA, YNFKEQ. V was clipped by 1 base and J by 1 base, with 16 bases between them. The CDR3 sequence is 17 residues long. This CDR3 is CASSQGGVGRVQETQYF. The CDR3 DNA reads TGTGCCAGCAGCCAAGGCGGGGTGGGGCGGGTCCAAGAGACCCAGTACTTC.

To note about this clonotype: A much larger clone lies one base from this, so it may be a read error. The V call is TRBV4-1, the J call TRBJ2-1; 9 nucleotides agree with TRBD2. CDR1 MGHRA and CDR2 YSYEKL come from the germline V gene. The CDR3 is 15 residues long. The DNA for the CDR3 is TGCGCCAGCAACCCTAGCGGGATCGGGGACAATGGGCAGTTCTTC. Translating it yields CASNPSGIGDNGQFF.

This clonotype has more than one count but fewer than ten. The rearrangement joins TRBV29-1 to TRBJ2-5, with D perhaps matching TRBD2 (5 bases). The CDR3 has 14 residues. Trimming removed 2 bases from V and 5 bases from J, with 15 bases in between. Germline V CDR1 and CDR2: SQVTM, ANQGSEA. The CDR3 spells CSVERGFSGETQYF. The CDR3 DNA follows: TGCAGCGTTGAAAGAGGGTTCTCTGGTGAGACCCAGTACTTC.

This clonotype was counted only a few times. The CDR3 here is CSVAFTLEKLFF. CDR3 nucleotides: TGCAGCGTTGCCTTTACCTTAGAAAAACTGTTTTTT. The chain joins TRBV29-1 to TRBJ1-4, with D unclear. The V gene lost 4 bases and the J gene lost 8 bases, with 11 bases spanning the gap. CDR1 is SQVTM, CDR2 ANQGSEA, per germline. The CDR3 spans 12 residues.

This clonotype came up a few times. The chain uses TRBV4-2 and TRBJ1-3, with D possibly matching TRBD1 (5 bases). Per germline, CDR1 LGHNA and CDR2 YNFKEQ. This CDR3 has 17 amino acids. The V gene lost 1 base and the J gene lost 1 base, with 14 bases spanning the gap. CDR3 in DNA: TGTGCCAGCAGCCAAGGACAGACGGGCCTTTCTGGAAACACCATATATTTT. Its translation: CASSQGQTGLSGNTIYF.

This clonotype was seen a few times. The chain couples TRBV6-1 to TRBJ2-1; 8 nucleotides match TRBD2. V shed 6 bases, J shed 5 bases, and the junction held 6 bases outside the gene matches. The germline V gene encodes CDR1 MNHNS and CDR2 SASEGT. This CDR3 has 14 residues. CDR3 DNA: TGTGCCAGCAGCCTAAGCGGGGGACACAATGAGCAGTTCTTC. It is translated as CASSLSGGHNEQFF.

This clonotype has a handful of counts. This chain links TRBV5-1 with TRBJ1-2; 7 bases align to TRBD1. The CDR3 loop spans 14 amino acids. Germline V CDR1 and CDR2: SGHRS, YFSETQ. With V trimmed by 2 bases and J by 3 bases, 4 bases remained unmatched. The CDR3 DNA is TGCGCCAGCAGCTTTTTTGGACAGGACTATGGCTACACCTTC. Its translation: CASSFFGQDYGYTF. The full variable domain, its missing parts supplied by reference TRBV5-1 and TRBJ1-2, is KAGVTQTPRYLIKTRGQQVTLSCSPISGHRSVSWYQQTPGQGLQFLFEYFSETQRNKGNFPGRFSGRQFSNSRSEMNVSTLELGDSALYLCASSFFGQDYGYTFGSGTRLTVV.

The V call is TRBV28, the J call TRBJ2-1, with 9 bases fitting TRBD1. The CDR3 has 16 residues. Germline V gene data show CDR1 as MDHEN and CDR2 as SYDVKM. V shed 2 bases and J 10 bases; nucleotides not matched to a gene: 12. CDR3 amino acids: CASSLTGQGTLDEQFF. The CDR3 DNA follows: TGTGCCAGCAGTTTAACGGGACAGGGTACTTTGGACGAGCAGTTCTTC.

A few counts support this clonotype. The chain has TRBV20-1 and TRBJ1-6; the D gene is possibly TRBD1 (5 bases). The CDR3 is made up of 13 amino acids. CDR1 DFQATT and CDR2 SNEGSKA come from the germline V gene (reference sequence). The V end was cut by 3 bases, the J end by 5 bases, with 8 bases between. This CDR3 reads CSASRGDNSPLHF. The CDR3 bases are TGCAGTGCTAGCCGGGGGGATAATTCACCCCTCCACTTT.

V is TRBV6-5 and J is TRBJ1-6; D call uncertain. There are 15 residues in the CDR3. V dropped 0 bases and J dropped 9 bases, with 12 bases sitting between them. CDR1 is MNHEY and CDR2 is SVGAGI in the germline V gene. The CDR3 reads CASSYSGGKSSPLHF. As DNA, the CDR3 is TGTGCCAGCAGTTACTCAGGAGGGAAAAGTTCACCCCTCCACTTT.

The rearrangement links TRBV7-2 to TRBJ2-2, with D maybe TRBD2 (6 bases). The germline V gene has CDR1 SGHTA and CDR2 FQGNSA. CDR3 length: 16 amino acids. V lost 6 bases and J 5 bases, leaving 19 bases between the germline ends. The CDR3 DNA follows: TGTGCCAGCAGTCCTAGGGCCCTTGGGGGGACCGGGGAGCTGTTTTTT. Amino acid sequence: CASSPRALGGTGELFF.

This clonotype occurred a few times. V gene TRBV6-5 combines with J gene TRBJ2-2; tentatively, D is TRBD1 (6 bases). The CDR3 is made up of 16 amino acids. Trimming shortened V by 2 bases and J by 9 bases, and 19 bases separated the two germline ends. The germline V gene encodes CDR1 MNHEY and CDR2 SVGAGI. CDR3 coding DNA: TGTGCCAGCAGTTACACGATCGGGCAGGGGAAAAGGGAGCTGTTTTTT. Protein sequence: CASSYTIGQGKRELFF.

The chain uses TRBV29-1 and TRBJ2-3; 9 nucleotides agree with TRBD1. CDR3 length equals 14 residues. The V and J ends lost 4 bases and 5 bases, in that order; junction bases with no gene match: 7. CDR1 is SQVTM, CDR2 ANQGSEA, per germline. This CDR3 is CSVAPGQGEDTQYF. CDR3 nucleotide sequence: TGCAGCGTTGCACCGGGACAGGGAGAAGATACGCAGTATTTT.

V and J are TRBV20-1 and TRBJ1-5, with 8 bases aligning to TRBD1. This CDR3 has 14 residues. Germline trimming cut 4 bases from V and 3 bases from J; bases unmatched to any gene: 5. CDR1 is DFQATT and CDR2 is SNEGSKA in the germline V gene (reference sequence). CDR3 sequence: CSATTGALNQPQHF. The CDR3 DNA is TGCAGTGCTACGACAGGGGCGCTCAATCAGCCCCAGCATTTT.

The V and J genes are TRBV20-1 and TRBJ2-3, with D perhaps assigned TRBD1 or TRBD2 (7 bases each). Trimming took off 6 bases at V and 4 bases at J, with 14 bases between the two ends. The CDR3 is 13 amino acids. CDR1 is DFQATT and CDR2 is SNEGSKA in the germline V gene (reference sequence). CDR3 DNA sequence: TGCAGTGCAAGCAGGGGGAGGGCAGATACGCAGTATTTT. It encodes CSASRGRADTQYF.

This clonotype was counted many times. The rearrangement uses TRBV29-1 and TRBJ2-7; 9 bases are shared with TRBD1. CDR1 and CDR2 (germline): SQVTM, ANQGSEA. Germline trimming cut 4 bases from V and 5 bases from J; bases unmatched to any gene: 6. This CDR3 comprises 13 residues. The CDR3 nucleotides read TGCAGCGTTGGCGGGACAGGGTCCCACGAGCAGTACTTC. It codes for CSVGGTGSHEQYF.

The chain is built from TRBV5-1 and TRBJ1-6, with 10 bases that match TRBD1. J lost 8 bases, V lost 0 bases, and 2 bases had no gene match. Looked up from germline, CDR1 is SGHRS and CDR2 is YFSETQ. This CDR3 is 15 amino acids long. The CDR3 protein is CASSLAGQGYSPLHF. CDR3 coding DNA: TGCGCCAGCAGCTTGGCGGGACAGGGGTATTCACCCCTCCACTTT.

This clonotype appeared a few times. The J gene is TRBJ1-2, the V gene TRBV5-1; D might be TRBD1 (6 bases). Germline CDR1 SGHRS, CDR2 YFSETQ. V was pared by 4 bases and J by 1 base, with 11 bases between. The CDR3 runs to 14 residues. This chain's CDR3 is CASSPGQNNYGYTF. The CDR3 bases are TGCGCCAGCAGCCCCGGACAGAATAACTATGGCTACACCTTC. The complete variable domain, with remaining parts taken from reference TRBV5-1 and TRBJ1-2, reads KAGVTQTPRYLIKTRGQQVTLSCSPISGHRSVSWYQQTPGQGLQFLFEYFSETQRNKGNFPGRFSGRQFSNSRSEMNVSTLELGDSALYLCASSPGQNNYGYTFGSGTRLTVV.

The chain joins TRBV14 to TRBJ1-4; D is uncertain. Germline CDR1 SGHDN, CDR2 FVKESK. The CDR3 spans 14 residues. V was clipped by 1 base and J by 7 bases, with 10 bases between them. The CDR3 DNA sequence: TGTGCCAGCAGCCAAGCGAGGTTCGGTGAAAAACTGTTTTTT. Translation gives CASSQARFGEKLFF.

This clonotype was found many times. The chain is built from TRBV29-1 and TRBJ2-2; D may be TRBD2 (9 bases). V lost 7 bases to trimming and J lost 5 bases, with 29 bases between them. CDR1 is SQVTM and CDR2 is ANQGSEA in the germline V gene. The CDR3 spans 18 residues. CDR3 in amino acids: CSAYGNRGTSKWTGELFF. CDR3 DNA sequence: TGCAGCGCCTATGGTAACAGGGGGACTAGCAAGTGGACCGGGGAGCTGTTTTTT.

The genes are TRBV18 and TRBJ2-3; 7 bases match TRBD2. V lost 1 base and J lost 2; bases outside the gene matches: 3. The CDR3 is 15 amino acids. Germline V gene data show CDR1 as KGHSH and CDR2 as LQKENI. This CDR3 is CASSPRSGTTDTQYF. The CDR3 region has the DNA TGTGCCAGCTCACCACGGAGCGGGACCACAGATACGCAGTATTTT. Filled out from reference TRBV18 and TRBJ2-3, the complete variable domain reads NAGVMQNPRHLVRRRGQEARLRCSPMKGHSHVYWYRQLPEEGLKFMVYLQKENIIDESGMPKERFSAEFPKEGPSILRIQQVVRGDSAAYFCASSPRSGTTDTQYFGPGTRLTVL.

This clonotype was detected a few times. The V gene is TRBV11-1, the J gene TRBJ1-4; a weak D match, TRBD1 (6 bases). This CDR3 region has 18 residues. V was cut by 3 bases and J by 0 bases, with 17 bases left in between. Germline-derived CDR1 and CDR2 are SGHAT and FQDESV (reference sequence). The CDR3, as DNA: TGTGCCAGCAGCTTCAGACAGGACTTATTTGCAACTAATGAAAAACTGTTTTTT. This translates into CASSFRQDLFATNEKLFF.

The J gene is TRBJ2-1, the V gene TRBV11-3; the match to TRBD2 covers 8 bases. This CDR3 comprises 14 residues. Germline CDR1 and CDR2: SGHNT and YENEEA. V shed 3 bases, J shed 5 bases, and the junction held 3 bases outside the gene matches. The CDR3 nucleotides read TGTGCCAGCAGCTTCGTAGCGGGGAACAATGAGCAGTTCTTC. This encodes CASSFVAGNNEQFF. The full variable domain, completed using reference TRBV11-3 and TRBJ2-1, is EAGVVQSPRYKIIEKKQPVAFWCNPISGHNTLYWYLQNLGQGPELLIRYENEEAVDDSQLPKDRFSAERLKGVDSTLKIQPAELGDSAVYLCASSFVAGNNEQFFGPGTRLTVL.

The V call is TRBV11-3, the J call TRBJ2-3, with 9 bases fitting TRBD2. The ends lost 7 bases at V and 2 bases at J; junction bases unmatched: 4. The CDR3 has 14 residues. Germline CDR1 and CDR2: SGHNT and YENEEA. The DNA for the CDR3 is TGTGCCAGCAACCTAGCGGGACCCACAGATACGCAGTATTTT. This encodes CASNLAGPTDTQYF. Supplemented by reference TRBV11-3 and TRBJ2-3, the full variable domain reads EAGVVQSPRYKIIEKKQPVAFWCNPISGHNTLYWYLQNLGQGPELLIRYENEEAVDDSQLPKDRFSAERLKGVDSTLKIQPAELGDSAVYLCASNLAGPTDTQYFGPGTRLTVL.